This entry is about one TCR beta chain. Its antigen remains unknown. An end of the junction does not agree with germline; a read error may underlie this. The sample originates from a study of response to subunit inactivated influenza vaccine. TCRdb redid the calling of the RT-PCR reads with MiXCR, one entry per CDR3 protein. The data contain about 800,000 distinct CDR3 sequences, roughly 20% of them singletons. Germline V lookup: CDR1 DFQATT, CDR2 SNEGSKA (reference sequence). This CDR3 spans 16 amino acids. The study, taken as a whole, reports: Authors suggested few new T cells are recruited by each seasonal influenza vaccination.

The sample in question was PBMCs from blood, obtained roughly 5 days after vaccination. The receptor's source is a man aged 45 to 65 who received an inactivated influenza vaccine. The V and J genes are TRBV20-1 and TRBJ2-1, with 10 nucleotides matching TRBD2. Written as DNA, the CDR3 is TGCTGTGCTAGCGGGGCTAGCGGGAGTTTCAACAATGAGCAGTTCTTC. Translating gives CCASGASGSFNNEQFF.